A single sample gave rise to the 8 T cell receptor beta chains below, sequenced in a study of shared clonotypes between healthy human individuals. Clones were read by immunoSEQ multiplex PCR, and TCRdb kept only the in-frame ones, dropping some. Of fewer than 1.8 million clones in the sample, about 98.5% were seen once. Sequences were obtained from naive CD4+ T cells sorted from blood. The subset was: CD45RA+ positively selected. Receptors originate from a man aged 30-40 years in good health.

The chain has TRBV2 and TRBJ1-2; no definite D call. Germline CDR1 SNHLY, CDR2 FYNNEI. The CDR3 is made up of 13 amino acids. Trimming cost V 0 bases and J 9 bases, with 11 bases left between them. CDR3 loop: CASSEAQLLRYTF. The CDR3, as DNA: TGTGCCAGCAGTGAAGCGCAATTGTTGCGCTACACCTTC.

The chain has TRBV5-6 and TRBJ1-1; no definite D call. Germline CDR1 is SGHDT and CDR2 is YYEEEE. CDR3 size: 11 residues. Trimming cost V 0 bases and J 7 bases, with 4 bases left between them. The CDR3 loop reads CASSLDSEAFF. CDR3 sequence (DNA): TGTGCCAGCAGCTTGGACAGTGAAGCTTTCTTT.

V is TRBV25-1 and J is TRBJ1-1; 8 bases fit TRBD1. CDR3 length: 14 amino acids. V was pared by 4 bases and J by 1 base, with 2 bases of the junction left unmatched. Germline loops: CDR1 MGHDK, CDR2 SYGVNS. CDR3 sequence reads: CASSGTGKNTEAFF. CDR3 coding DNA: TGTGCCAGCAGTGGGACAGGGAAGAACACTGAAGCTTTCTTT.

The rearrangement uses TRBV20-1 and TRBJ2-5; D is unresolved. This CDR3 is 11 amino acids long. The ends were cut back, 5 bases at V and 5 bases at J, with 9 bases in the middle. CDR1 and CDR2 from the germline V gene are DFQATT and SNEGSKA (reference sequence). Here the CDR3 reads CSAPLLETQYF. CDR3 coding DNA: TGCAGTGCTCCCCTCCTCGAGACCCAGTACTTC.

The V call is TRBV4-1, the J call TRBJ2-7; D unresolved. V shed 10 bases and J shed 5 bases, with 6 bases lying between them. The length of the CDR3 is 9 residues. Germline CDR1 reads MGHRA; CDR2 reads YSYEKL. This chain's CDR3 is CAIRHEQYF. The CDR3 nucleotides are TGCGCCATTCGTCACGAGCAGTACTTC.

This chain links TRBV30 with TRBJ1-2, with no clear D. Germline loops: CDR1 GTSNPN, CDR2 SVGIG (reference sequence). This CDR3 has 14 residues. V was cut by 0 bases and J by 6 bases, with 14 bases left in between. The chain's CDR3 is CAWSVRVDGNGYTF. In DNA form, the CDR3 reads TGTGCCTGGAGTGTTCGGGTGGATGGGAATGGCTACACCTTC. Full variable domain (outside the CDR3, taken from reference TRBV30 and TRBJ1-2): SQTIHQWPATLVQPVGSPLSLECTVEGTSNPNLYWYRQAAGRGLQLLFYSVGIGQISSEVPQNLSASRPQDRQFILSSKKLLLSDSGFYLCAWSVRVDGNGYTFGSGTRLTVV.

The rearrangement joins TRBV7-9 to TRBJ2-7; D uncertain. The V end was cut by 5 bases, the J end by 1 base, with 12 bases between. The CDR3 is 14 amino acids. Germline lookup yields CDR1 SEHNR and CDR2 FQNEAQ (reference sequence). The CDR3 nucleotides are TGTGCCAGCAGCCCTTGGACCGATTCCTACGAGCAGTACTTC. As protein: CASSPWTDSYEQYF. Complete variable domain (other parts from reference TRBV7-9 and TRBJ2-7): DTGVSQNPRHKITKRGQNVTFRCDPISEHNRLYWYRQTLGQGPEFLTYFQNEAQLEKSRLLSDRFSAERPKGSFSTLEIQRTEQGDSAMYLCASSPWTDSYEQYFGPGTRLTVT.

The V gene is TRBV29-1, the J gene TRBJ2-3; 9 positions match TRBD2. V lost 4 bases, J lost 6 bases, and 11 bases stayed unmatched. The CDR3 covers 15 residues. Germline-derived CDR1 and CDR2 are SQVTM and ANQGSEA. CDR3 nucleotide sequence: TGCAGCGTTGGAGTTAGCGGGAGATTGACGGATACGCAGTATTTT. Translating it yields CSVGVSGRLTDTQYF.